The next 6 T cell receptor beta chains were all read from a single sample in a study of T cells after yellow fever vaccination. One entry per CDR3 protein, called by TCRdb with MiXCR from the 5' RACE reads. The sample consists of 350,000 to 550,000 distinct CDR3 sequences, around 20% of them appearing once. The sequences come from PBMCs, collected before the yellow fever booster vaccination. These receptors all come from a man between 18 and 35 years old who received the YFV17D yellow fever vaccine.

This clonotype was seen a few times. The V and J genes are TRBV6-2 or TRBV6-3 and TRBJ2-7; D ambiguous. Germline assignment: CDR1 MNHEY and CDR2 SVGEGT. The V end was cut by 6 bases, the J end by 5 bases, with 14 bases between. There are 13 residues in the CDR3. The CDR3 bases are TGTGCCAGCAGCAGAGGACCAAGAGACGAGCAGTACTTC. The encoded protein is CASSRGPRDEQYF.

This clonotype occurred once. The chain is built from TRBV3-1 and TRBJ2-7; D is unresolved. The CDR3 extends over 12 amino acids. Germline V lookup: CDR1 LGHDT, CDR2 YNNKEL (reference sequence). The germline V and J ends were trimmed by 0 bases and 5 bases, with 5 bases remaining between them. DNA of the CDR3: TGTGCCAGCAGCCAAGAAACCCACGAGCAGTACGTC. This encodes CASSQETHEQYV.

The chain recombines TRBV5-1 with TRBJ2-4, with unresolved D. The ends were cut back, 4 bases at V and 3 bases at J, with 11 bases in the middle. From germline, CDR1 is SGHRS and CDR2 YFSETQ. The CDR3 totals 14 residues. The CDR3 DNA follows: TGCGCCAGCAGCACGTCAGGTTTCAAAAACATTCAGTACTTC. Amino acids: CASSTSGFKNIQYF.

The chain joins TRBV5-6 to TRBJ2-4; maybe TRBD2 (5 bases). The germline V gene has CDR1 SGHDT and CDR2 YYEEEE. The CDR3 totals 13 residues. Trimming pared 4 bases from V and 6 bases from J, leaving 11 bases between. The CDR3 spells CASSLGLLNIQYF. The CDR3, as DNA: TGTGCCAGCAGCCTAGGACTGCTAAACATTCAGTACTTC.

Only a few counts were recorded for this clonotype. The chain employs TRBV28 and TRBJ2-4; D remains unclear. Germline CDR1 MDHEN, CDR2 SYDVKM. Trimming removed 3 bases at V and 2 bases at J, with 14 bases between. The CDR3 is made up of 16 amino acids. The CDR3 is CASSFRPGSSKNIQYF. The CDR3 DNA reads as TGTGCCAGCAGTTTTCGGCCGGGCTCCTCCAAAAACATTCAGTACTTC.

There are a few counts of this clonotype. This sequence joins TRBV9 and TRBJ1-2; possibly TRBD1 for D (5 bases). The CDR3 runs 14 residues. V was cut by 0 bases and J by 7 bases, with 13 bases left in between. In germline, CDR1 is SGDLS, CDR2 YYNGEE. DNA for the CDR3: TGTGCCAGCAGCGTAGGTGTGGGGCATCGTGGCTACACCTTC. Protein: CASSVGVGHRGYTF.